These 6 T cell receptor beta chains came from one sample sequenced in a study of blood T cell dynamics during melanoma immunotherapy. Stated time point: pre-treatment baseline. The protocol was immunoSEQ multiplex PCR, while the TCRdb copy is restricted to in-frame clones and leaves out a portion. Here the sample spans about 10,000 clones, about 87% being singletons. The specimen was blood, collected from a patient treated with checkpoint blockade. All receptors derive from a human donor with melanoma.

This chain connects TRBV7-9 to TRBJ1-4; D unresolved. Germline assignment: CDR1 SEHNR and CDR2 FQNEAQ (reference sequence). The CDR3 loop spans 14 amino acids. Trimming left V 6 bases short and J 0 bases short, with 8 bases between. CDR3 region: CASSTKATNEKLFF. The CDR3 DNA follows: TGTGCCAGCAGTACCAAAGCAACTAATGAAAAACTGTTTTTT. The variable domain in full, completed from reference TRBV7-9 and TRBJ1-4, reads DTGVSQNPRHKITKRGQNVTFRCDPISEHNRLYWYRQTLGQGPEFLTYFQNEAQLEKSRLLSDRFSAERPKGSFSTLEIQRTEQGDSAMYLCASSTKATNEKLFFGSGTQLSVL.

In this sample, this clone turned up once. In the same sample, other DNA sequences code for this CDR3. Here the CDR3 reads CASRRSGANVLTF. The CDR3 bases are TGTGCCAGTAGACGGTCTGGGGCCAACGTCCTGACTTTC. V gene TRBV19 combines with J gene TRBJ2-6; the D is unclear. The germline V gene has CDR1 LNHDA and CDR2 SQIVND (reference sequence). V was clipped by 6 bases and J by 1 base, with 4 bases between them. The CDR3 has 13 amino acids.

The chain carries TRBV29-1 and TRBJ2-7; TRBD1 aligns across 8 bases. V lost 6 bases and J lost 1; bases outside the gene matches: 8. The germline gives CDR1 SQVTM, CDR2 ANQGSEA. This CDR3 is 14 amino acids long. The chain's CDR3 is CSVQGQGRSYEQYF. The CDR3 DNA is TGCAGCGTCCAAGGACAGGGAAGGTCCTACGAGCAGTACTTC.

The chain links TRBV5-1 to TRBJ2-5; 10 bases agree with TRBD2. Trimming took 5 bases from V and 2 from J; bases not matched to a gene: 6. Looked up from germline, CDR1 is SGHRS and CDR2 is YFSETQ. The CDR3 is 15 amino acids. DNA for the CDR3: TGCGCCAGCAGGGATTTAGCGGGGGGTCAAGAGACCCAGTACTTC. Its protein is CASRDLAGGQETQYF. Full variable domain (missing parts from reference TRBV5-1 and TRBJ2-5): KAGVTQTPRYLIKTRGQQVTLSCSPISGHRSVSWYQQTPGQGLQFLFEYFSETQRNKGNFPGRFSGRQFSNSRSEMNVSTLELGDSALYLCASRDLAGGQETQYFGPGTRLLVL.

The V call is TRBV11-2, the J call TRBJ2-5, with 9 bases fitting TRBD1. Trimming at V came to 1 base and at J to 3 bases, leaving 0 bases not matched to a gene. The CDR3 runs to 14 residues. CDR1 and CDR2 (germline): SGHAT, FQNNGV. CDR3 region: CASSLGTGEETQYF. In DNA, the CDR3 is TGTGCCAGCAGCTTAGGGACAGGGGAAGAGACCCAGTACTTC.

This clone was found once. The rearrangement joins TRBV7-9 to TRBJ2-7; D gene unclear. The CDR3 is made up of 12 amino acids. V lost 2 bases to trimming and J lost 3 bases, with 5 bases between them. Germline V gene sequence: CDR1 SEHNR, CDR2 FQNEAQ (reference sequence). CDR3 amino acids: CASSLYSYEQYV. The DNA for the CDR3 is TGTGCCAGCAGCTTATACAGCTACGAGCAGTACGTC.